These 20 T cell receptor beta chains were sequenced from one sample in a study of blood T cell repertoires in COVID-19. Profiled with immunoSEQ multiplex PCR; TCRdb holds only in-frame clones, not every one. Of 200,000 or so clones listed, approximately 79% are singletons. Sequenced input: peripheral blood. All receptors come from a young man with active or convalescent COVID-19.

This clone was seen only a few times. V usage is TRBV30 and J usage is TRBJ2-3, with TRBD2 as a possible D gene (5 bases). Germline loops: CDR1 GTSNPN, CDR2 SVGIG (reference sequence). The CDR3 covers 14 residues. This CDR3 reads CAMRLLGGTDTQYF. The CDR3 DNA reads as TGTGCTATGCGACTACTCGGAGGCACAGATACGCAGTATTTT.

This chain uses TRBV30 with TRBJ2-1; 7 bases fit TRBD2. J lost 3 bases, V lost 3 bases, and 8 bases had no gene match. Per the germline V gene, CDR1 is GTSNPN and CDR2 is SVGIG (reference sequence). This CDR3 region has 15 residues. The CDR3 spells CAWSVLADRYNEQFF. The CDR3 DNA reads TGTGCCTGGAGCGTTCTAGCGGATCGCTACAATGAGCAGTTCTTC.

The CDR3 DNA follows: TGTGCCAGCCTCAAAGGGGGAGGGACAGATACGCAGTATTTT. Protein sequence: CASLKGGGTDTQYF. This chain connects TRBV19 to TRBJ2-3, with a possible D match to TRBD2 (7 bases). There are 14 residues in the CDR3. Trimming pared 9 bases from V and 3 bases from J, leaving 16 bases between. Germline V gives CDR1 LNHDA, CDR2 SQIVND (reference sequence).

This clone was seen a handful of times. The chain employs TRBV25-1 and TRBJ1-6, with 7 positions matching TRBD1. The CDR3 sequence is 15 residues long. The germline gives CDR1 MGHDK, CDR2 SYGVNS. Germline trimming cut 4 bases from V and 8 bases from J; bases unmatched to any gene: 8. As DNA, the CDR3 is TGTGCCAGCAGTGCTGACAGGGAAGGGCATTCACCCCTCCACTTT. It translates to CASSADREGHSPLHF.

CDR3 sequence (DNA): TGCGCCAGCGTCCGGGACAGGGGCTCTAACTATGGCTACACCTTC. Translated: CASVRDRGSNYGYTF. The chain combines TRBV4-3 with TRBJ1-2, with TRBD1 identical over 10 bases. V was clipped by 8 bases and J by 0 bases; unmatched bases: 6. Germline V gene data show CDR1 as LGHNA and CDR2 as YSLEER. This CDR3 is 15 amino acids long.

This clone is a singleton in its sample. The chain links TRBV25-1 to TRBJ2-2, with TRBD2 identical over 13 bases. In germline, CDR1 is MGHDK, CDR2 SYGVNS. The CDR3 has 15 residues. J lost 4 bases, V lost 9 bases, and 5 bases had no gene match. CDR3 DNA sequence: TGTGCCAGTACGGGACTAGCGGGGCTCACCGGGGAGCTGTTTTTT. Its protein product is CASTGLAGLTGELFF.

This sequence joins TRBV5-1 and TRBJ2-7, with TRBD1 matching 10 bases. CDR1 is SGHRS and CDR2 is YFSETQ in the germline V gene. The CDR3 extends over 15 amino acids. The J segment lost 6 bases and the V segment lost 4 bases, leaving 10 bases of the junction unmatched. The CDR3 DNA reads TGCGCCAGCAGCGGGACGACAGGGGGCGATGGCGAGCAGTACTTC. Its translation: CASSGTTGGDGEQYF.

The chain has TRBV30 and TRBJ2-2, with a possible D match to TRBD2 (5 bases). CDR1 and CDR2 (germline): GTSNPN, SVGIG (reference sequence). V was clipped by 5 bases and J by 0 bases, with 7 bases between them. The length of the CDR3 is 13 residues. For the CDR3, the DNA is TGTGCCTGGTTACTAGCGAACACCGGGGAGCTGTTTTTT. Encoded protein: CAWLLANTGELFF.

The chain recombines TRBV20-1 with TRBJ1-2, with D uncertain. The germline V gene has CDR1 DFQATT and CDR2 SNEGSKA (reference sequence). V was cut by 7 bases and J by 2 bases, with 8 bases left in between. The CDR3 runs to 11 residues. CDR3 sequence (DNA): TGCAGTGGGGTACTAAACTATGGCTACACCTTC. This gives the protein CSGVLNYGYTF.

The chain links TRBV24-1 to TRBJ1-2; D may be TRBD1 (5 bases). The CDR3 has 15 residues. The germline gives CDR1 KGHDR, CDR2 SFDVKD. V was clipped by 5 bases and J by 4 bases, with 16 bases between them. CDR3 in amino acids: CATSGGTGPGYGYTF. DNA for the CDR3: TGTGCCACCAGTGGAGGAACAGGTCCGGGCTATGGCTACACCTTC.

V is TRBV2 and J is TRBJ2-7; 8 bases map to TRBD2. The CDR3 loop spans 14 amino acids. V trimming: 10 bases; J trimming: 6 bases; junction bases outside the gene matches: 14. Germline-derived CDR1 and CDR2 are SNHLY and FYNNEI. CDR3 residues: CAIGASGLAGEQYF. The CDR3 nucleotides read TGTGCCATTGGGGCTAGCGGGCTCGCAGGCGAGCAGTACTTC.

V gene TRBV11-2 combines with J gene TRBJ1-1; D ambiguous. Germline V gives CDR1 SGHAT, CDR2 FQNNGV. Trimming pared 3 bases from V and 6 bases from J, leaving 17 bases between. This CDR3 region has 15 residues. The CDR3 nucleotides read TGTGCCAGCAGCTTTAGTACGACAACGAGGGCTGAAGCTTTCTTT. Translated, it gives CASSFSTTTRAEAFF. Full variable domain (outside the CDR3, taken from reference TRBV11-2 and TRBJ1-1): EAGVAQSPRYKIIEKRQSVAFWCNPISGHATLYWYQQILGQGPKLLIQFQNNGVVDDSQLPKDRFSAERLKGVDSTLKIQPAKLEDSAVYLCASSFSTTTRAEAFFGQGTRLTVV.

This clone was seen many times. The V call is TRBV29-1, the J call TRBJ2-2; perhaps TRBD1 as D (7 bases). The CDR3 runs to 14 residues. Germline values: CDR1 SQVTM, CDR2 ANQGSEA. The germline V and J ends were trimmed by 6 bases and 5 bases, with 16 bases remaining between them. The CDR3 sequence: CSVKGRGETGELFF. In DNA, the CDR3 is TGCAGCGTCAAAGGCAGGGGGGAAACCGGGGAGCTGTTTTTT.

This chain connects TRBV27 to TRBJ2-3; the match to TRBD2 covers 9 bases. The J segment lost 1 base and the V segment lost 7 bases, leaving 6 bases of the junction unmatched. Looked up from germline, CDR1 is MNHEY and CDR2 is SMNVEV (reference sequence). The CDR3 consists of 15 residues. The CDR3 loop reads CASNSGTSRTDTQYF. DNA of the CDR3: TGTGCCAGCAACTCCGGGACTAGCCGCACAGATACGCAGTATTTT.

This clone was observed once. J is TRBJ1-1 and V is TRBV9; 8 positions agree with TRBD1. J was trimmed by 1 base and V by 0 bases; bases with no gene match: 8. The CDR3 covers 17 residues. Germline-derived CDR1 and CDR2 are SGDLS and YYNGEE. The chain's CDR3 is CASSVGETGAANTEAFF. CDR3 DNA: TGTGCCAGCAGCGTAGGAGAGACAGGGGCTGCGAACACTGAAGCTTTCTTT.

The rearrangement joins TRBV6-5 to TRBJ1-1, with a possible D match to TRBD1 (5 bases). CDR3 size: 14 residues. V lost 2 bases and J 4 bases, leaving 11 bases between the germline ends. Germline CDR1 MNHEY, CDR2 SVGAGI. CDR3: CASSYLDGGTEAFF. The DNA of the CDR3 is TGTGCCAGCAGTTACCTCGACGGGGGCACTGAAGCTTTCTTT.

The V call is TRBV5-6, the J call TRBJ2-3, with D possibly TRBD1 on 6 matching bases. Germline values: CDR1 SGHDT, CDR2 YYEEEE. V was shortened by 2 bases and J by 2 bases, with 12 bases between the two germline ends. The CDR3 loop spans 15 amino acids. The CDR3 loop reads CASSLRDTSTDTQYF. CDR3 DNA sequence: TGTGCCAGCAGCTTAAGGGACACATCCACAGATACGCAGTATTTT.

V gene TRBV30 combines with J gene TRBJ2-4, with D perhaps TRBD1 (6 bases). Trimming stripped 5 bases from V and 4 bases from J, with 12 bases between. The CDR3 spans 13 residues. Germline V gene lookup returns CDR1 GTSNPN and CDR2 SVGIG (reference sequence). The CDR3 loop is CAWSGTPKNIQYF. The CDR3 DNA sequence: TGTGCCTGGTCCGGGACACCTAAAAACATTCAGTACTTC.

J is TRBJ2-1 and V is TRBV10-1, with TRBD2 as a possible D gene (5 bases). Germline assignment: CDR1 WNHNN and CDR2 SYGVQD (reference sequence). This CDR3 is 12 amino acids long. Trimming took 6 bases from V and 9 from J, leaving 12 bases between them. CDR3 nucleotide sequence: TGCGCCAGCAGCCCGGGGTTCGGTGAGCAGTTCTTC. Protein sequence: CASSPGFGEQFF.

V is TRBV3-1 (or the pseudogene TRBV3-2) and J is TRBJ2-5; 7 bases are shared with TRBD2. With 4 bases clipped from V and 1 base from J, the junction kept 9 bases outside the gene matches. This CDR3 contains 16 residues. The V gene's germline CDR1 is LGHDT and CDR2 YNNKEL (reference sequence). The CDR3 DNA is TGTGCCAGCAGCCCCCTCGGGGCTAGCGGCCAAGAGACCCAGTACTTC. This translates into CASSPLGASGQETQYF.